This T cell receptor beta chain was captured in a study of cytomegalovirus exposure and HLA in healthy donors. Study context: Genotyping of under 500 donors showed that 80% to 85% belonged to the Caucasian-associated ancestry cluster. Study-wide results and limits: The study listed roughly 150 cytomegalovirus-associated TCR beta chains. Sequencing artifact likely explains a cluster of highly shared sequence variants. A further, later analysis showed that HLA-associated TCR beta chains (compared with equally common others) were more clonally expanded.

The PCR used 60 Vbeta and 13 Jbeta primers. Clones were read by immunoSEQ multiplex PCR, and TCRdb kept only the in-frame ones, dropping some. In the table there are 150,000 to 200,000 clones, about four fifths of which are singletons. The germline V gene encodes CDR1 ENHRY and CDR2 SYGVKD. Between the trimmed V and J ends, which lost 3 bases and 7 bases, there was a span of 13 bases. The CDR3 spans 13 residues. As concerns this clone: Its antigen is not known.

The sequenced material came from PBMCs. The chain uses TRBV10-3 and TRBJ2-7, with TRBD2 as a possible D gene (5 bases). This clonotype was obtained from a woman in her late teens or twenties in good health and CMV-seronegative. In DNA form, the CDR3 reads TGTGCCATCAGTGACGGGGTGTTCGGGGAGCAGTACGTC. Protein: CAISDGVFGEQYV.